Given below is one T cell receptor (beta chain) in context. Antigen specificity is unknown. Clones were sequenced by immunoSEQ multiplex PCR, and TCRdb holds only the in-frame ones, with some missing. The sample holds under 250,000 clones, around four fifths seen once. This specimen comes from a study of cytomegalovirus exposure and HLA in healthy donors. Whole-study findings and limits: The study flagged roughly 160 TCR beta chains as cytomegalovirus-associated.

Per germline, CDR1 SGHDT and CDR2 YYEEEE. There are 13 residues in the CDR3. Trimming left V 3 bases short and J 2 bases short, with 9 bases between. The sequenced sample was PBMCs. The J gene is TRBJ2-7, the V gene TRBV5-6, with D uncertain. This TCR was recovered from a woman between 18 and 29 years old in good health and CMV-seronegative. The CDR3 DNA reads as TGTGCCAGCAGCTATGGGTTCCCCTACGAGCAGTACTTC. It is translated as CASSYGFPYEQYF.